These 29 T cell receptor beta chains were all obtained from the same sample, sequenced in a study of shared clonotypes between healthy human individuals. Using immunoSEQ multiplex PCR, the repertoire was profiled, and TCRdb retains in-frame clones only, with some absent. The table has 2,100,000 or so clones, approximately 96% seen once; the top ten hold 0.13%. The sample comprised naive CD4+ T cells sorted from blood. Subset in this sample: CD45RA+ positively selected. Every receptor here comes from a man younger than 35 in good health.

V usage is TRBV29-1 and J usage is TRBJ2-5; a weak D match, TRBD2 (5 bases). V lost 5 bases and J lost 4, with 17 bases in between. In germline, CDR1 is SQVTM, CDR2 ANQGSEA. This CDR3 is 14 amino acids long. CDR3 bases: TGCAGCGTTTCCCCTTTGGGAGTAGGAGAGACCCAGTACTTC. This encodes CSVSPLGVGETQYF.

V usage is TRBV7-9 and J usage is TRBJ1-1; no clear D. The CDR3 has 14 residues. V was trimmed by 0 bases and J by 3 bases, leaving 8 bases between them. Germline V gene data show CDR1 as SEHNR and CDR2 as FQNEAQ (reference sequence). CDR3: CASSLALRHTEAFF. In nucleotides, the CDR3 is TGTGCCAGCAGCTTAGCCCTACGGCACACTGAAGCTTTCTTT.

The rearrangement links TRBV7-8 to TRBJ2-3; D is undetermined. The V gene's germline CDR1 is SGHVS and CDR2 FQNEAQ. V was clipped by 5 bases and J by 7 bases, with 16 bases between them. This CDR3 comprises 14 residues. In nucleotides, the CDR3 is TGTGCCAGCAGCGTCCAGTCCCAAGGAAATACGCAGTATTTT. Translated: CASSVQSQGNTQYF. The full variable domain, with the rest looked up from reference TRBV7-8 and TRBJ2-3, is GAGVSQSPRYKVAKRGQDVALRCDPISGHVSLFWYQQALGQGPEFLTYFQNEAQLDKSGLPSDRFFAERPEGSVSTLKIQRTQQEDSAVYLCASSVQSQGNTQYFGPGTRLTVL.

On this clone itself: The sample holds other DNA sequences that translate to the same CDR3. The rearrangement joins TRBV11-2 to TRBJ2-3; D not certain. V was trimmed by 2 bases and J by 3 bases, leaving 3 bases between them. Germline V gene data show CDR1 as SGHAT and CDR2 as FQNNGV. This CDR3 has 12 amino acids. The CDR3 protein is CASSLTTDTQYF. CDR3 bases: TGTGCCAGCAGCTTAACTACAGATACGCAGTATTTT.

V usage is TRBV25-1 and J usage is TRBJ2-1; 9 positions match TRBD1. J gave up 3 bases and V 2 bases, and 5 bases lay outside the gene matches. In germline, CDR1 is MGHDK, CDR2 SYGVNS. This CDR3 has 16 amino acids. CDR3 nucleotides: TGTGCCAGCAGTGAAGGGACAGGGCTTCGCTACAATGAGCAGTTCTTC. Protein sequence: CASSEGTGLRYNEQFF.

The rearrangement links TRBV10-3 to TRBJ2-1; 8 nucleotides agree with TRBD2. CDR1 ENHRY and CDR2 SYGVKD come from the germline V gene. The CDR3 has 15 amino acids. With V trimmed by 4 bases and J by 7 bases, 9 bases remained unmatched. The CDR3 coding sequence is TGTGCCATCAGTGCGGGGGGGCTTCGTAAAAATGAGCAGTTCTTC. Translated: CAISAGGLRKNEQFF.

The rearrangement links TRBV28 to TRBJ1-3, with D possibly being TRBD1 (6 bases). Between the trimmed V and J ends, which lost 3 bases and 4 bases, there was a span of 13 bases. Germline CDR1 MDHEN, CDR2 SYDVKM. This CDR3 has 15 amino acids. CDR3 nucleotides: TGTGCCAGCAGTTTTGGGACAATTAAGGGAAACACCATATATTTT. Amino acids: CASSFGTIKGNTIYF.

This chain links TRBV11-2 with TRBJ1-2; D is undetermined. Per germline, CDR1 SGHAT and CDR2 FQNNGV. The V gene lost 1 base and the J gene lost 0 bases, with 18 bases spanning the gap. The CDR3 extends over 18 amino acids. The CDR3 nucleotides are TGTGCCAGCAGCTTAGTAGCGGTTCCTCAATTAGCTAACTATGGCTACACCTTC. Protein: CASSLVAVPQLANYGYTF.

The chain carries TRBV21-1 and TRBJ2-7; the DNA was not compared with TRBD1, the D call given in the table. TRBV21-1 is given as a pseudogene. This CDR3 contains 18 residues. CDR3 protein: CASSKTPIGTGNTYEQYF. DNA of the CDR3: TGTGCCAGCAGCAAAACCCCAATTGGGACAGGGAACACCTACGAGCAGTACTTC.

This chain links TRBV27 with TRBJ1-1; no firm D call. Trimming removed 5 bases at V and 7 bases at J, with 14 bases between. This CDR3 spans 13 amino acids. Looked up from germline, CDR1 is MNHEY and CDR2 is SMNVEV (reference sequence). The CDR3, as DNA: TGTGCCAGCAGTCCGTCAGGCACTCTTGAAGCTTTCTTT. This sequence encodes CASSPSGTLEAFF.

The rearrangement joins TRBV18 to TRBJ2-7, with TRBD1 matching over 11 bases. Germline V gene data show CDR1 as KGHSH and CDR2 as LQKENI. The V segment lost 3 bases and the J segment 6 bases; nucleotides outside the gene matches: 4. The CDR3 spans 14 residues. The CDR3 sequence: CASSPTGTGGEQYF. CDR3 DNA: TGTGCCAGCTCACCGACCGGGACAGGGGGCGAGCAGTACTTC. Using reference TRBV18 and TRBJ2-7 for the parts outside the CDR3, the full variable domain is NAGVMQNPRHLVRRRGQEARLRCSPMKGHSHVYWYRQLPEEGLKFMVYLQKENIIDESGMPKERFSAEFPKEGPSILRIQQVVRGDSAAYFCASSPTGTGGEQYFGPGTRLTVT.

The chain joins TRBV18 to TRBJ2-3; 9 bases align to TRBD2. V trimming: 4 bases; J trimming: 4 bases; junction bases outside the gene matches: 3. The CDR3 consists of 14 residues. Germline CDR1 and CDR2: KGHSH and LQKENI. In DNA, the CDR3 is TGTGCCAGCTCACTAGCGGGAGTCCCAGATACGCAGTATTTT. Protein sequence: CASSLAGVPDTQYF.

CDR3 nucleotide sequence: TGCAGTGCTAGTTTATACAATGAGCAGTTCTTC. It is translated as CSASLYNEQFF. V is TRBV20-1 and J is TRBJ2-1; D unclear. Germline assignment: CDR1 DFQATT and CDR2 SNEGSKA (reference sequence). Trimming stripped 3 bases from V and 4 bases from J, with 4 bases between. CDR3 length: 11 residues.

The chain carries TRBV7-2 and TRBJ1-5; unclear D gene. Germline-derived CDR1 and CDR2 are SGHTA and FQGNSA. The CDR3 covers 14 residues. V lost 1 base and J 2 bases, leaving 6 bases between the germline ends. CDR3 sequence (DNA): TGTGCCAGCAGCTTAGGGTTCGGCAATCAGCCCCAGCATTTT. As protein: CASSLGFGNQPQHF.

About this clone: Within the sample, other DNA sequences also encode this same CDR3. This chain joins TRBV14 and TRBJ2-7, with 9 nucleotides matching TRBD2. The CDR3 loop spans 15 amino acids. V lost 3 bases to trimming and J lost 0 bases; unmatched junction nucleotides: 3. From germline, CDR1 is SGHDN and CDR2 FVKESK. CDR3 amino acids: CASSQLAGSSYEQYF. CDR3 nucleotides: TGTGCCAGCAGCCAGCTAGCGGGGAGCTCCTACGAGCAGTACTTC.

This clone has a handful of counts. In DNA form, the CDR3 reads TGTGCCATCAGTGGGGGGGGTCACGAGCAGTACTTC. As protein: CAISGGGHEQYF. The chain employs TRBV10-3 and TRBJ2-7; 7 bases align to TRBD2. Germline trimming cut 4 bases from V and 5 bases from J; bases unmatched to any gene: 2. Germline V lookup: CDR1 ENHRY, CDR2 SYGVKD. This CDR3 has 12 amino acids.

Details on this clone: Other nucleotide sequences from this sample produce the same CDR3. This chain joins TRBV9 and TRBJ2-7; the match to TRBD2 covers 11 bases. The germline gives CDR1 SGDLS, CDR2 YYNGEE. This CDR3 has 16 residues. The V and J ends lost 0 bases and 0 bases, in that order; junction bases with no gene match: 2. Here the CDR3 DNA reads TGTGCCAGCAGCGTAGGACTAGCGGGATCCTCCTACGAGCAGTACTTC. Its translation: CASSVGLAGSSYEQYF.

This chain uses TRBV11-3 with TRBJ1-3; 11 bases are shared with TRBD1. This CDR3 is built from 16 residues. V was clipped by 5 bases and J by 4 bases; unmatched bases: 7. Per the germline V gene, CDR1 is SGHNT and CDR2 is YENEEA. CDR3 bases: TGTGCCAGCAGCAACGGACAGGGGGCTTTGGGAAACACCATATATTTT. Protein product: CASSNGQGALGNTIYF.

This clone was counted once. This chain joins TRBV10-3 and TRBJ2-3; D perhaps matches TRBD2 (5 bases). Trimming removed 4 bases at V and 6 bases at J, with 5 bases between. Germline V gives CDR1 ENHRY, CDR2 SYGVKD. The CDR3 totals 11 residues. CDR3 in amino acids: CAISGEDTQYF. DNA of the CDR3: TGTGCCATCAGTGGGGAGGATACGCAGTATTTT.

The chain uses TRBV19 and TRBJ2-5; the D gene is possibly TRBD2 (5 bases). V was trimmed by 11 bases and J by 5 bases, leaving 9 bases between them. Per germline, CDR1 LNHDA and CDR2 SQIVND (reference sequence). The CDR3 is 10 residues long. CDR3 in amino acids: CAVGGETQYF. The CDR3, as DNA: TGTGCCGTAGGCGGGGAGACCCAGTACTTC.

This clone was counted a single time. This chain joins TRBV28 and TRBJ1-2; 7 bases are shared with TRBD1. V was clipped by 3 bases and J by 3 bases; unmatched bases: 10. The length of the CDR3 is 16 residues. Germline V gene sequence: CDR1 MDHEN, CDR2 SYDVKM. CDR3 nucleotide sequence: TGTGCCAGCAGTTTCCAAGCCATGGGACAGTACTATGGCTACACCTTC. Translating it yields CASSFQAMGQYYGYTF.

J is TRBJ2-2 and V is TRBV6-6; perhaps TRBD1 as D (5 bases). CDR3 length: 16 amino acids. V lost 2 bases and J 0 bases, leaving 10 bases between the germline ends. Per the germline V gene, CDR1 is MNHNY and CDR2 is SVGAGI (reference sequence). CDR3 in DNA: TGTGCCAGCAGTTACCCTCAGGGCTCGAACACCGGGGAGCTGTTTTTT. This encodes CASSYPQGSNTGELFF.

This clone appeared a few times. The chain employs TRBV4-1 and TRBJ1-5; possible D gene TRBD1, 5 bases. From germline, CDR1 is MGHRA and CDR2 YSYEKL. CDR3 size: 15 residues. The V end was cut by 4 bases, the J end by 0 bases, with 10 bases between. The CDR3 coding sequence is TGCGCCAGCAGCCGAACAGGTAATAGCAATCAGCCCCAGCATTTT. This gives the protein CASSRTGNSNQPQHF.

The V and J genes are TRBV4-2 and TRBJ1-1; D is unclear. With 1 base removed from V and 6 bases from J, the gap between germline ends came to 15 bases. This CDR3 contains 15 residues. Germline CDR1 reads LGHNA; CDR2 reads YNFKEQ. The CDR3 coding sequence is TGTGCCAGCAGCCAAGGCGGGGAGAGGCTAGCTGAAGCTTTCTTT. This gives the protein CASSQGGERLAEAFF.

As to this clone: The identical CDR3 is also encoded by other nucleotide sequences in the sample. The chain links TRBV30 to TRBJ1-5; weak D call: TRBD1 (5 bases). Germline V lookup: CDR1 GTSNPN, CDR2 SVGIG (reference sequence). V was shortened by 0 bases and J by 0 bases, with 9 bases between the two germline ends. The CDR3 spans 15 residues. The CDR3 DNA reads as TGTGCCTGGAGTGTGGGGGATTATAGCAATCAGCCCCAGCATTTT. Residues: CAWSVGDYSNQPQHF.

The chain carries TRBV18 and TRBJ1-2, with D perhaps matching TRBD1 (5 bases). The germline V and J ends were trimmed by 3 bases and 8 bases, with 22 bases remaining between them. The CDR3 loop spans 16 amino acids. Per the germline V gene, CDR1 is KGHSH and CDR2 is LQKENI. In nucleotides, the CDR3 is TGTGCCAGCTCACCCCTTCCGACAAACGGGGGTGGCGGCTACACCTTC. This translates into CASSPLPTNGGGGYTF.

This chain's CDR3 is CSVASGTGVNEQYF. As DNA, the CDR3 is TGCAGCGTTGCAAGCGGAACCGGGGTTAACGAGCAGTACTTC. The chain is built from TRBV29-1 and TRBJ2-7; D may be TRBD2 (5 bases). The length of the CDR3 is 14 residues. Between the trimmed V and J ends, which lost 4 bases and 5 bases, there was a span of 18 bases. Germline-derived CDR1 and CDR2 are SQVTM and ANQGSEA.

V usage is TRBV6-1 and J usage is TRBJ1-5, with no clear D. Trimming took off 6 bases at V and 2 bases at J, with 8 bases between the two ends. The germline V gene encodes CDR1 MNHNS and CDR2 SASEGT. This CDR3 contains 13 residues. CDR3 nucleotide sequence: TGTGCCAGCAGGCCAGTGGGCAATCAGCCCCAGCATTTT. The encoded protein is CASRPVGNQPQHF.

Turning to this clone: The same CDR3 is also encoded by other DNA sequences in this sample. The V call is TRBV7-8, the J call TRBJ2-1, with D maybe TRBD2 (6 bases). V lost 5 bases, J lost 4 bases, and 9 bases lay in between. The germline CDR1 and CDR2 sequences are SGHVS and FQNEAQ. This CDR3 has 13 residues. The DNA of the CDR3 is TGTGCCAGCAGCCCCGGGGGTTACAATGAGCAGTTCTTC. Protein product: CASSPGGYNEQFF.